Each of the 3 T cell receptor beta chains below was sequenced from the same sample in a study of control samples from healthy donors and cancer patients. The method was immunoSEQ multiplex PCR; TCRdb's version includes in-frame clones alone and lacks a portion of them. The sample has about 94,000 clones; approximately 90% are singletons. Sequencing was performed on blood. The receptor source for this set is a woman aged 18-35 years in good health.

Comments on this clone: This specimen includes other DNA sequences encoding the same CDR3. The chain recombines TRBV2 with TRBJ2-7, with D possibly TRBD1 on 6 matching bases. In germline, CDR1 is SNHLY, CDR2 FYNNEI. The CDR3 totals 11 residues. The V and J ends lost 6 bases and 7 bases respectively, with 10 bases between them. CDR3: CASRSQGEQYF. The CDR3, as DNA: TGTGCCAGCAGGAGTCAGGGGGAGCAGTACTTC.

This chain links TRBV9 with TRBJ2-3, with 9 bases aligning to TRBD2. Per germline, CDR1 SGDLS and CDR2 YYNGEE. The CDR3 sequence is 18 residues long. J gave up 3 bases and V 0 bases, and 11 bases lay outside the gene matches. CDR3 bases: TGTGCCAGCAGCGTAGAGCCAGCGGGGGGTTTTAGGACAGATACGCAGTATTTT. Translated: CASSVEPAGGFRTDTQYF.

This chain links TRBV5-4 with TRBJ1-3; D is unclear. Germline V gene data show CDR1 as SGHNT and CDR2 as YYREEE (reference sequence). V was shortened by 2 bases and J by 0 bases, with 9 bases between the two germline ends. This CDR3 spans 15 amino acids. The CDR3 DNA follows: TGTGCCAGCAGCTTACCAGGAAGCTCTGGAAACACCATATATTTT. It codes for CASSLPGSSGNTIYF.